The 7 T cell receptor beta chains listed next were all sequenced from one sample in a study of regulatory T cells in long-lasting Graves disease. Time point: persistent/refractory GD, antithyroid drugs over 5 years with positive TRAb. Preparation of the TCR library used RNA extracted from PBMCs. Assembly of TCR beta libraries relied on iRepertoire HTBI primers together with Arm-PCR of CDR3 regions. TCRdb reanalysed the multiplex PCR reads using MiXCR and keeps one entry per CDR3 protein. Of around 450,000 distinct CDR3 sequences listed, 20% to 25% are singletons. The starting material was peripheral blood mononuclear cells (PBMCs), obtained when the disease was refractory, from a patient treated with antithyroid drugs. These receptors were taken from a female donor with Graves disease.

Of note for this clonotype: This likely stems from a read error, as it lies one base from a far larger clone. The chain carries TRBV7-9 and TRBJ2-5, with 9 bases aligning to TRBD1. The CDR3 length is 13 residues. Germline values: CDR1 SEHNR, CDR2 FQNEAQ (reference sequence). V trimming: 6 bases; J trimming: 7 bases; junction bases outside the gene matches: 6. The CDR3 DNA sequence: TGTGCCAGCAGGGGACAGGGCAAAGGGACCCAGTACTTC. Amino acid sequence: CASRGQGKGTQYF.

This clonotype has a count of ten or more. Here the CDR3 reads CASSWRQGLLGETQYF. CDR3 DNA: TGTGCCAGCAGTTGGCGCCAGGGCCTTCTGGGAGAGACCCAGTACTTC. V usage is TRBV6-9 and J usage is TRBJ2-5; D is perhaps TRBD1 (5 bases). CDR1 and CDR2 from the germline V gene are MNHGY and SVAAGI. Deletions cut 4 bases from V and 4 bases from J, with 19 bases between. The CDR3 has 16 amino acids.

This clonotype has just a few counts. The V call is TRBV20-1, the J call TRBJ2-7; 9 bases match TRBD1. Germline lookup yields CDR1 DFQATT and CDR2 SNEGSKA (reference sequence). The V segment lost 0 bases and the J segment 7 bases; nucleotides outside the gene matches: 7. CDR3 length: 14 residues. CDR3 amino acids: CSARDDRGTREQYF. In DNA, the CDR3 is TGCAGTGCTAGAGACGACAGGGGGACAAGGGAGCAGTACTTC.

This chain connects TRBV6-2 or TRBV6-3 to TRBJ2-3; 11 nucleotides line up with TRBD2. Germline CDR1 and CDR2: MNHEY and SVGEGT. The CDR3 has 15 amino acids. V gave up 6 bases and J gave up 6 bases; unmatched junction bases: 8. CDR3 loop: CASRTSGTLFDTQYF. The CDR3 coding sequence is TGTGCCAGCAGGACTAGCGGGACATTATTTGATACGCAGTATTTT.

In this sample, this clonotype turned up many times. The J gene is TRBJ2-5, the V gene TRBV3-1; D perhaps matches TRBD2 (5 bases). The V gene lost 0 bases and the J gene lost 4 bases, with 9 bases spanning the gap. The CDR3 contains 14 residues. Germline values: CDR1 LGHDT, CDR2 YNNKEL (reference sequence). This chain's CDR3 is CASSQDTAGETQYF. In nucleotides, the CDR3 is TGTGCCAGCAGCCAAGATACCGCGGGAGAGACCCAGTACTTC.

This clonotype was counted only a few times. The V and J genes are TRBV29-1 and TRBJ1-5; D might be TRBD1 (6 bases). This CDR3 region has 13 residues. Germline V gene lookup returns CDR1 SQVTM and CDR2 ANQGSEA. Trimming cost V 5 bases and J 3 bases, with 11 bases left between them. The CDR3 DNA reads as TGCAGCGTTCGGCAGGGGCCCAATCAGCCCCAGCATTTT. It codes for CSVRQGPNQPQHF.

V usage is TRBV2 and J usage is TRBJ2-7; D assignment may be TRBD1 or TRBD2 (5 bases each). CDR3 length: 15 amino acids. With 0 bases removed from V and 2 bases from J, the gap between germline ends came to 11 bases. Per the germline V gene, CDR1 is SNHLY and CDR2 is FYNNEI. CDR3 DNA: TGTGCCAGCAGTGAAGCTTGGGGGTCGACCTACGAGCAGTACTTC. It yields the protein CASSEAWGSTYEQYF.